This T cell receptor beta chain was recorded in a study of T cell responses to AZD1222 COVID-19 vaccine. The wider study: Second-dose intervals near 4 or 12 weeks were combined. Study findings and constraints: Every sample of the repertoires postdated the peak T cell response.

On this clone itself: Its antigen is unidentified.

There are 18 residues in the CDR3. Germline-derived CDR1 and CDR2 are LGHNA and YNFKEQ. Between the trimmed V and J ends, which lost 3 bases and 5 bases, there was a span of 23 bases. Sequencing used immunoSEQ multiplex PCR; TCRdb keeps in-frame clones, though not all of them. The sample shows 150,000 to 200,000 clones, around nine tenths of them seen only once. Source: peripheral blood, taken on day 0 of AZD1222 vaccination. The V gene is TRBV4-2, the J gene TRBJ2-1, with D hard to call. The sequence was obtained from an adult in good health. CDR3 nucleotides: TGTGCCAGCAGCCAGAGGCTAAACGGGCTGCAAAACAACAATGAGCAGTTCTTC. Residues: CASSQRLNGLQNNNEQFF.